The T cell receptor beta chain described here comes from a study of T cell responses to AZD1222 COVID-19 vaccine (dated by TCRdb to the early 2020s). Background for the entire study: AZD1222 recipients given second doses at about 4 weeks or at about 12 weeks were pooled, since spike-specific TCR depth and breadth were not found to differ between the two schedules. Trial participants were enrolled by age into 18-55, 56-69 and 70-plus year subgroups, with roughly 150, 30 and 60 TCR-sequenced participants respectively. TCR sequencing covered roughly 230 trial participants: 207 given two doses of AZD1222 and about 26 given two doses of MenACWY control vaccine. Study-wide conclusions, independent of this receptor: Participants were mostly white British and included more females than males, and it was suggested by the authors that clonal diversity may have been underestimated. Reportedly, close to half of the unique spike-specific TCRs recognized epitopes lying outside the regions that are mutated in the B.1.351 and B.1.1.7 variants. The 56-69-year group was small, and its depth increase did not reach significance, likely because of low power. Because no day 14 peak-response samples were available, the repertoires could be characterized only after the peak T cell response. After two AZD1222 doses, spike-specific TCR breadth and depth were significantly higher than at day 0 and than in MenACWY recipients. Conclusions about previously exposed vaccinees are limited, since just a handful of AZD1222 recipients were seropositive for SARS-CoV-2 at baseline. CD4 TCRs associated with the vaccine covered the entire spike protein, and the dominant responses were in regions 160-218 and 743-854.

The CDR3 regions of human TCRbeta chains were analyzed by immunosequencing. Regarding the original processing steps: TCRs in the repertoires were matched against a reference library of SARS-CoV-2-specific TCRs that had been generated with the MIRA antigen-specificity platform. Breadth was defined as the fraction of unique TCRs that were SARS-CoV-2-associated, and depth was defined as the fraction of total T cells that were SARS-CoV-2-associated. Using the MIRA data, every spike-specific TCR was mapped to the spike region that the TCR reacted to and assigned to either a CD4 or a CD8 class. Log10-transformed breadth and depth values were compared by one-way ANOVA with Sidak's multiple comparisons tests. Imported from immuneACCESS, the table was reduced by TCRdb to in-frame sequences with V and J called. These copies leave out some clones; in studies compared against another copy, an unresolved V gene accounts for under half, and the cause of the remainder is not known. V and J calls and clone size follow that table, whereas D and trimming were derived from the DNA. This sample comprises under 110,000 clones, over 75% of them detected only once. The top ten constitute about 17% of the sample.

Points on this clone: Its specific antigen is unknown. Base-call qualities are not available, and no considerably larger clone is one nucleotide away.

Via the germline V gene (reference sequence), CDR1 is LNHDA and CDR2 SQIVND. V is reduced by 6 bases and J by 8 bases, leaving a spacing of 22 bases between them. From cysteine to phenylalanine, the CDR3 is 15 amino acids long. Only CDR3 DNA is held: 45 bases, read in frame from base 1. This specimen's time point label, per the study, means: baseline before first vaccination. Vaccinee samples were obtained from the UK trials COV001 and COV002, which included a single-blind randomized controlled phase 2/3 trial of AZD1222 (ChAdOx1 nCoV-19) in healthy adults. Trial participant PBMC samples were collected at day 0 and day 28 after the second dose for TCRbeta chain sequencing.

The sequence joins TRBV19 to TRBJ1-1; TRBD1 is perhaps the D gene, given 5 matching bases. Material: peripheral blood, obtained on day 0 of AZD1222 vaccination. This receptor was obtained from an adult in good health. The CDR3 in this case is CASRFVSGDASEAFF. The DNA reads TGTGCCAGTAGGTTTGTATCCGGGGACGCGTCCGAAGCTTTCTTT.